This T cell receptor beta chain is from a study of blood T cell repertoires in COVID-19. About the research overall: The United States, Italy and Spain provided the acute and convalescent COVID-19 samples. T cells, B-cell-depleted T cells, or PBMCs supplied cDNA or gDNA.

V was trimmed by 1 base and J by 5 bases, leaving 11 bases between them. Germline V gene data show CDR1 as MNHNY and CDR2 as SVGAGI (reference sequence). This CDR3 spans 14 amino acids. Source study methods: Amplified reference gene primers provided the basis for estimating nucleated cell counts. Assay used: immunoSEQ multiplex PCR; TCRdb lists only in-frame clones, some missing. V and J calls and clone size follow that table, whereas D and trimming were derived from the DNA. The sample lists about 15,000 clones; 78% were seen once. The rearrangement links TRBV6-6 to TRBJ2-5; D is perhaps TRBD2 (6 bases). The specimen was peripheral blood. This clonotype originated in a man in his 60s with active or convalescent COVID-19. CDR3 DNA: TGTGCCAGCAGTTACTTGGGGGGAGGCGAGACCCAGTACTTC. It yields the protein CASSYLGGGETQYF.